These 27 T cell receptor beta chains share one sample of origin, sequenced in a study of blood T cell repertoires in COVID-19. Profiling relied on immunoSEQ multiplex PCR, and the TCRdb table lists in-frame clones only, not all of them. The repertoire holds approximately 83,000 clones, with approximately 77% as singletons. The sequenced material came from peripheral blood. The receptors were sampled from a woman older than 75 with acute or convalescent COVID-19.

The V call is TRBV28, the J call TRBJ1-1; 7 bases are a match to TRBD1. V lost 6 bases to trimming and J lost 0 bases; unmatched junction nucleotides: 4. From germline, CDR1 is MDHEN and CDR2 SYDVKM. CDR3 length: 14 amino acids. CDR3 region: CASRRGQMNTEAFF. In nucleotides, the CDR3 is TGTGCCAGCAGGCGGGGACAGATGAACACTGAAGCTTTCTTT.

The chain uses TRBV7-8 and TRBJ1-2; D is unresolved. The CDR3 extends over 14 amino acids. Trimming shortened V by 3 bases and J by 3 bases, and 11 bases separated the two germline ends. Germline-derived CDR1 and CDR2 are SGHVS and FQNEAQ. CDR3 sequence (DNA): TGTGCCAGCAGCTTGGCGACCGGGGACTATGGCTACACCTTC. Translating gives CASSLATGDYGYTF.

The V and J genes are TRBV30 and TRBJ1-2, with a possible D match to TRBD1 (5 bases). The CDR3 has 11 amino acids. Trimming took off 4 bases at V and 4 bases at J, with 7 bases between the two ends. Germline loops: CDR1 GTSNPN, CDR2 SVGIG (reference sequence). The CDR3 reads CAWTRGYGYTF. Here the CDR3 DNA reads TGTGCCTGGACAAGGGGCTATGGCTACACCTTC.

The chain employs TRBV5-1 and TRBJ1-4, with TRBD1 identical over 8 bases. Germline V gene data show CDR1 as SGHRS and CDR2 as YFSETQ. This CDR3 has 14 amino acids. Trimming cost V 5 bases and J 7 bases; bases outside gene matches: 7. CDR3 protein: CASRWTGRSEKLFF. The CDR3 region has the DNA TGCGCCAGCAGATGGACAGGGCGTTCTGAAAAACTGTTTTTT.

V and J are TRBV29-1 and TRBJ1-4; 8 nucleotides agree with TRBD1. The CDR3 spans 14 residues. J was trimmed by 8 bases and V by 6 bases; bases with no gene match: 11. The germline V gene has CDR1 SQVTM and CDR2 ANQGSEA. CDR3 nucleotides: TGCAGCGTCCAGGGCGGCAGGGGGCTGGAAAAACTGTTTTTT. Translation: CSVQGGRGLEKLFF.

The chain links TRBV6-5 to TRBJ1-3; D not certain. V lost 5 bases, J lost 0 bases, and 8 bases lay in between. The CDR3 is made up of 14 amino acids. The germline CDR1 and CDR2 sequences are MNHEY and SVGAGI. The CDR3 here is CASSLGISGNTIYF. CDR3 sequence (DNA): TGTGCCAGCAGTCTCGGGATCTCTGGAAACACCATATATTTT.

The CDR3 is CASSQTGGRAGYGYTF. The CDR3 DNA sequence: TGTGCCAGCAGCCAGACAGGGGGCCGAGCTGGCTATGGCTACACCTTC. The rearrangement links TRBV7-2 to TRBJ1-2; 10 positions agree with TRBD1. Germline CDR1 is SGHTA and CDR2 is FQGNSA. The CDR3 is made up of 16 amino acids. V lost 5 bases and J lost 4; bases outside the gene matches: 10.

J is TRBJ2-6 and V is TRBV19; unclear D gene. Germline-derived CDR1 and CDR2 are LNHDA and SQIVND (reference sequence). There are 15 residues in the CDR3. Trimming removed 1 base at V and 1 base at J, with 5 bases between. The CDR3 sequence is CASSIVSSGANVLTF. CDR3 in DNA: TGTGCCAGTAGTATAGTCTCTTCTGGGGCCAACGTCCTGACTTTC.

The chain couples TRBV27 to TRBJ1-5; D uncertain. The germline V gene has CDR1 MNHEY and CDR2 SMNVEV (reference sequence). The V and J ends lost 2 bases and 5 bases respectively, with 7 bases between them. The CDR3 is 13 amino acids. The CDR3 coding sequence is TGTGCCAGCAGTTTAAACTCATATCAGCCCCAGCATTTT. This sequence encodes CASSLNSYQPQHF.

The CDR3 reads CASGSPDRGKQFF. The CDR3 DNA reads TGTGCCAGCGGTTCGCCCGACCGGGGGAAGCAGTTCTTC. This rearrangement joins TRBV28 to TRBJ2-1; a possible D gene is TRBD2 (6 bases). The germline V gene has CDR1 MDHEN and CDR2 SYDVKM. The CDR3 is 13 amino acids. The germline V and J ends were trimmed by 8 bases and 11 bases, with 19 bases remaining between them.

The chain has TRBV12-2 and TRBJ1-5. TRBV12-2 is tagged as a pseudogene. The CDR3 spans 16 residues. This CDR3 is CASRLRRHLSNQPQHF. CDR3 nucleotides: TGTGCAAGTCGCTTAAGGAGGCATCTGAGCAATCAGCCCCAGCATTTT.

V gene TRBV10-3 combines with J gene TRBJ1-2, with 9 bases fitting TRBD1. The CDR3 spans 15 residues. V gave up 7 bases and J gave up 4 bases; unmatched junction bases: 10. The germline V gene has CDR1 ENHRY and CDR2 SYGVKD. The CDR3 spells CAITPRGQGGYGYTF. CDR3 sequence (DNA): TGTGCCATCACTCCGAGGGGACAGGGTGGCTATGGCTACACCTTC.

This clone showed up just a few times. The V call is TRBV5-1, the J call TRBJ1-2; D gene ambiguous. Germline V gene lookup returns CDR1 SGHRS and CDR2 YFSETQ. The V end was cut by 4 bases, the J end by 7 bases, with 20 bases between. There are 15 residues in the CDR3. CDR3 loop: CASSPPLGPSGGYTF. The CDR3 nucleotides read TGCGCCAGCAGCCCCCCTCTCGGGCCTAGCGGTGGCTACACCTTC.

V and J are TRBV19 and TRBJ2-1; D may be TRBD1 (7 bases). This CDR3 region has 15 residues. CDR1 is LNHDA, CDR2 SQIVND, per germline (reference sequence). V was pared by 3 bases and J by 9 bases, with 18 bases between. DNA of the CDR3: TGTGCCAGTAGTATCCTAAGCGGGTCAGGGGGTGAGCAGTTCTTC. It codes for CASSILSGSGGEQFF.

In its sample, this clone was seen a few times. This chain uses TRBV28 with TRBJ2-7; weak D call: TRBD1 (5 bases). V gave up 6 bases and J gave up 0 bases, with 18 bases separating them. Germline V CDR1 and CDR2: MDHEN, SYDVKM. This CDR3 is built from 16 residues. The CDR3 region has the DNA TGTGCCAGCAGCCCTCCAAAGGGGCTCAACTCCTACGAGCAGTACTTC. This codes for CASSPPKGLNSYEQYF.

The rearrangement links TRBV4-3 to TRBJ2-1; possible D gene TRBD1, 8 bases. Trimming took off 3 bases at V and 5 bases at J, with 14 bases between the two ends. Germline lookup yields CDR1 LGHNA and CDR2 YSLEER. The CDR3 sequence is 15 residues long. The CDR3: CASSHGQGGHNEQFF. DNA for the CDR3: TGCGCCAGCAGCCACGGACAGGGAGGGCACAATGAGCAGTTCTTC.

This CDR3 reads CASSYSGGGNAYEQYF. CDR3 coding DNA: TGTGCCAGCAGTTACTCTGGGGGCGGCAACGCCTACGAGCAGTACTTC. V and J are TRBV6-2 or TRBV6-3 and TRBJ2-7, with a possible D match to TRBD1 (6 bases). Deletions cut 0 bases from V and 2 bases from J, with 14 bases between. Germline CDR1 and CDR2: MNHEY and SVGEGT. This CDR3 has 16 residues.

V gene TRBV29-1 combines with J gene TRBJ2-5; D is uncertain. V was cut by 4 bases and J by 5 bases, with 11 bases left in between. CDR1 SQVTM and CDR2 ANQGSEA come from the germline V gene. The CDR3 is 12 amino acids. The DNA for the CDR3 is TGCAGCGTTGGAGCTAGTGGGGAGACCCAGTACTTC. Amino acids: CSVGASGETQYF.

This chain uses TRBV28 with TRBJ2-7; possible D gene TRBD2, 5 bases. V was trimmed by 7 bases and J by 3 bases, leaving 19 bases between them. This CDR3 is 15 amino acids long. Germline V gene lookup returns CDR1 MDHEN and CDR2 SYDVKM. CDR3 DNA sequence: TGTGCCAGCACTCTCCGCCTCGAAGGGAGCTACGAGCAGTACTTC. Amino acid sequence: CASTLRLEGSYEQYF.

This clone was counted a single time. The chain has TRBV5-1 and TRBJ2-3, with D uncertain. Germline V gene sequence: CDR1 SGHRS, CDR2 YFSETQ. Between the trimmed V and J ends, which lost 0 bases and 1 base, there was a span of 9 bases. This CDR3 comprises 15 residues. The CDR3, as DNA: TGCGCCAGCAGCTTGGAAGACACCGGCACAGATACGCAGTATTTT. Its translation is CASSLEDTGTDTQYF.

The V gene is TRBV7-2, the J gene TRBJ2-1, with TRBD2 identical over 9 bases. The CDR3 has 16 amino acids. The trim removed 6 bases at V and 2 bases at J, leaving 8 bases unmatched. CDR1 and CDR2 from the germline V gene are SGHTA and FQGNSA. The CDR3 loop reads CASRPPGLAPYNEQFF. CDR3 coding DNA: TGTGCCAGCAGGCCTCCCGGACTAGCGCCCTACAATGAGCAGTTCTTC.

This clone was detected only once. The genes are TRBV19 and TRBJ1-5; tentative D call: TRBD1 (5 bases). Per the germline V gene, CDR1 is LNHDA and CDR2 is SQIVND (reference sequence). Trimming shortened V by 4 bases and J by 5 bases, and 9 bases separated the two germline ends. The CDR3 extends over 13 amino acids. The CDR3 nucleotides read TGTGCCAGTAGTACAGGGAACTATCAGCCCCAGCATTTT. Protein sequence: CASSTGNYQPQHF.

J is TRBJ2-3 and V is TRBV18; TRBD2 aligns across 7 bases. Germline V gives CDR1 KGHSH, CDR2 LQKENI. The CDR3 covers 16 residues. J was trimmed by 6 bases and V by 5 bases; bases with no gene match: 14. The CDR3 is CASSITSVGSEDTQYF. The CDR3 DNA sequence: TGTGCCAGCTCAATCACTAGCGTTGGGTCAGAGGATACGCAGTATTTT.

The chain employs TRBV4-2 and TRBJ2-3, with 9 bases lining up with TRBD2. CDR1 and CDR2 (germline): LGHNA, YNFKEQ. The CDR3 length is 16 residues. Unmatched junction bases numbered 5, after V lost 2 bases and J lost 2 bases. CDR3 region: CASSQSVAGDTDTQYF. In DNA form, the CDR3 reads TGTGCCAGCAGCCAATCGGTAGCGGGGGACACAGATACGCAGTATTTT.

CDR3 region: CASTAGGPYNEQFF. The CDR3 nucleotides are TGTGCCAGTACCGCGGGGGGACCCTACAATGAGCAGTTCTTC. The rearrangement joins TRBV19 to TRBJ2-1; TRBD2 agrees at 8 bases. Per germline, CDR1 LNHDA and CDR2 SQIVND (reference sequence). V was pared by 7 bases and J by 2 bases, with 4 bases of the junction left unmatched. The CDR3 is made up of 14 amino acids.

The gene calls are TRBV7-2 and TRBJ1-2, with 7 bases that match TRBD1. Per the germline V gene, CDR1 is SGHTA and CDR2 is FQGNSA. The CDR3 runs 15 residues. V gave up 6 bases and J gave up 3 bases; unmatched junction bases: 10. The CDR3 DNA reads as TGTGCCAGCAGTCTCACTGGGACAGTAGACTATGGCTACACCTTC. Amino acid sequence: CASSLTGTVDYGYTF.

This chain links TRBV30 with TRBJ1-1; possible D gene TRBD1, 5 bases. Germline V gene sequence: CDR1 GTSNPN, CDR2 SVGIG (reference sequence). V was clipped by 1 base and J by 3 bases, with 15 bases between them. The CDR3 is made up of 15 amino acids. This CDR3 reads CAWSAALGGDTEAFF. For the CDR3, the DNA is TGTGCCTGGAGTGCCGCCCTAGGAGGGGACACTGAAGCTTTCTTT.